The T cell receptor (beta chain) under discussion was sequenced for a study of T cells after yellow fever vaccination. They built TCR cDNA with 5'RACE template switching, a step that put in a universal primer site and UMIs. TCRdb redid the calling of the 5' RACE reads with MiXCR, one entry per CDR3 protein. The sample comprises 300,000 to 350,000 distinct CDR3 sequences, over 3.5% of which are singletons, and roughly a fifth rests with the top ten. A few counts support this clonotype. The antigen is undetermined. V lost 3 bases and J 4 bases, leaving 12 bases between the germline ends. This CDR3 contains 15 residues. The V gene's germline CDR1 is MNHEY and CDR2 SVGAGI. General study results and limits: Few clonotypes appeared in both CD4 and CD8 compartments. Abundant bulk-population clonotypes could contaminate the FACS-sorted repertoires. After the booster, 96% of CD4 and 75% to 90% of CD8 primary-response clones were re-detected.

The input for sequencing was PBMCs, taken 15 days after the yellow fever booster vaccination. This clonotype originated in a man aged 18-30 years who received the YFV17D yellow fever vaccine. This chain joins TRBV6-5 and TRBJ2-2, with D uncertain. CDR3 DNA: TGTGCCAGCAGTTATTCGAGTTATGGCACCGGGGAGCTGTTTTTT. Amino acids: CASSYSSYGTGELFF.